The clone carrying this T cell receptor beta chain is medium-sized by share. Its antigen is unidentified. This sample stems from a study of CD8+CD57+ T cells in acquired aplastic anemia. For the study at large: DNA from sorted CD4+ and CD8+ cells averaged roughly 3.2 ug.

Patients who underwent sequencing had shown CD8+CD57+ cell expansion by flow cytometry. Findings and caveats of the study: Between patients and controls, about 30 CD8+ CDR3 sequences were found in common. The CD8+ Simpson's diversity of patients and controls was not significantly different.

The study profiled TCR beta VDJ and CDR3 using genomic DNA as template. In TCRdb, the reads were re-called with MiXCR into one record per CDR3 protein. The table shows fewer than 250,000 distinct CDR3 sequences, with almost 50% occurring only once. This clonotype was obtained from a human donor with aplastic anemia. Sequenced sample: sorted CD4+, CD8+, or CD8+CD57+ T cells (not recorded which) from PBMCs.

The chain's CDR3 is CAIGPRGVSGNTIYF. The CDR3 DNA reads as TGTGCCATCGGACCTCGCGGGGTCTCTGGAAACACCATATATTTT. The V and J genes are TRBV10-3 and TRBJ1-3; D remains ambiguous. Germline lookup yields CDR1 ENHRY and CDR2 SYGVKD. The V end lost 8 bases, the J end lost 0 bases, and 14 bases lay between the germline ends. CDR3 length equals 15 residues.